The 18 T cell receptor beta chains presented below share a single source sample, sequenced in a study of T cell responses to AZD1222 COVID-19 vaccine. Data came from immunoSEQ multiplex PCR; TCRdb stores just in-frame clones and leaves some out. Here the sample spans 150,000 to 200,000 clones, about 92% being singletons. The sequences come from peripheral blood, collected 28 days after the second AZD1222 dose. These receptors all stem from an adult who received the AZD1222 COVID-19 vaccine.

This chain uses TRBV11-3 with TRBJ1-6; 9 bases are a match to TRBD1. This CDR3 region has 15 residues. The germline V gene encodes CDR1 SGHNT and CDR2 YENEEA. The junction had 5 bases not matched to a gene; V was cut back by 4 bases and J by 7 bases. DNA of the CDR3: TGTGCCAGCAGCTCGGGACAGGGTGACAATTCACCCCTCCACTTT. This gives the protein CASSSGQGDNSPLHF.

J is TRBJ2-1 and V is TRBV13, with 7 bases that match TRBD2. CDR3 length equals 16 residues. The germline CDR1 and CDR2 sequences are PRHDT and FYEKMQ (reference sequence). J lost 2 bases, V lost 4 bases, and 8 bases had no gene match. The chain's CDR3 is CASSSAEAGTYNEQFF. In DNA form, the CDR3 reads TGTGCCAGCAGCTCAGCGGAAGCGGGGACCTACAATGAGCAGTTCTTC.

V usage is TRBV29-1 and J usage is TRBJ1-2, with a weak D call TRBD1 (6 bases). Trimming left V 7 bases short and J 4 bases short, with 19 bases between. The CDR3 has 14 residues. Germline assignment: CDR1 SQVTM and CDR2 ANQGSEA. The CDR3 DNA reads TGCAGCGAAAACCTCCAAGGGGGATCCTATGGCTACACCTTC. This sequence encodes CSENLQGGSYGYTF.

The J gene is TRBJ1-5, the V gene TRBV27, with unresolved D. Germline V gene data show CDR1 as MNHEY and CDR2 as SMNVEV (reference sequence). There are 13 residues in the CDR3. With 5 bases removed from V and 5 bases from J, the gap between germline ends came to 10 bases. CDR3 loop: CASSLGSDQPQHF. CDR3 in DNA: TGTGCCAGCAGTCTCGGTTCCGATCAGCCCCAGCATTTT.

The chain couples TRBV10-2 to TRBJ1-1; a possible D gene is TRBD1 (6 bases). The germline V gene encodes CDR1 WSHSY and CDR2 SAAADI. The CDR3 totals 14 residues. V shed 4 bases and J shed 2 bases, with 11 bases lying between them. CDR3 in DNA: TGCGCCAGCAGTGTCGTGGGGGGCAACACTGAAGCTTTCTTT. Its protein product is CASSVVGGNTEAFF.

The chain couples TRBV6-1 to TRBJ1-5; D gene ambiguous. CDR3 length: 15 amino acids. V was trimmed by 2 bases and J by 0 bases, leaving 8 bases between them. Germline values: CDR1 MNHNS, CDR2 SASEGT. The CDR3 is CASSEWESSNQPQHF. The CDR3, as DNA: TGTGCCAGCAGTGAATGGGAGAGTAGCAATCAGCCCCAGCATTTT.

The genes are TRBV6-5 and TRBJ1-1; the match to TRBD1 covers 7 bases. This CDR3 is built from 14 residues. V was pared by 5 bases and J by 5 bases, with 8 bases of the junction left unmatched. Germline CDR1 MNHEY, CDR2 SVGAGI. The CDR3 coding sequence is TGTGCCAGCAGTCGGGACAGAGATAAAACTGAAGCTTTCTTT. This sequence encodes CASSRDRDKTEAFF.

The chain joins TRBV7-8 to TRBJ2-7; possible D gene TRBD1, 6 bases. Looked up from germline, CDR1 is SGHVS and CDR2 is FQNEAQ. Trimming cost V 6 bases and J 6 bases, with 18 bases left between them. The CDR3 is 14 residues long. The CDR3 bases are TGTGCCAGCAGTTACCACAGGGTACAAAGCGAGCAGTACTTC. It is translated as CASSYHRVQSEQYF.

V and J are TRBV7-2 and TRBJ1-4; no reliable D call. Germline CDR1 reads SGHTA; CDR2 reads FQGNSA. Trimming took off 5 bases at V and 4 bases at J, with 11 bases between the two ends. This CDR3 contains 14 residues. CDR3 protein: CASSNTGVNEKLFF. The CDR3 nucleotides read TGTGCCAGCAGCAACACGGGAGTTAATGAAAAACTGTTTTTT.

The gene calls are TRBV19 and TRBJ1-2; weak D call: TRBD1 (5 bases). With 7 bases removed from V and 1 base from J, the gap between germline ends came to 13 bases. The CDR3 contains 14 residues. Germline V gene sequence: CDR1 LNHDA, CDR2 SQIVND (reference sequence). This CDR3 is CASTRGANNYGYTF. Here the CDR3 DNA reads TGTGCCAGTACGAGAGGGGCCAATAACTATGGCTACACCTTC. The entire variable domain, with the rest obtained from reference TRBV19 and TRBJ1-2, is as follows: DGGITQSPKYLFRKEGQNVTLSCEQNLNHDAMYWYRQDPGQGLRLIYYSQIVNDFQKGDIAEGYSVSREKKESFPLTVTSAQKNPTAFYLCASTRGANNYGYTFGSGTRLTVV.

The CDR3 region has the DNA TGTGCCAGCAGTCCTTCGGGGGGTTTGAACACTGAAGCTTTCTTT. Encoded protein: CASSPSGGLNTEAFF. The chain recombines TRBV28 with TRBJ1-1; D perhaps matches TRBD1 (5 bases). Trimming took 5 bases from V and 0 from J, leaving 13 bases between them. This CDR3 contains 15 residues. In germline, CDR1 is MDHEN, CDR2 SYDVKM.

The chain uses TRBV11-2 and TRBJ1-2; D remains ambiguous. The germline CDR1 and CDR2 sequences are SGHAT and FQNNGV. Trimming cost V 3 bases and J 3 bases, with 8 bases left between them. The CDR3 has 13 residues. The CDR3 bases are TGTGCCAGCAGCTTGAGTCGGGACTATGGCTACACCTTC. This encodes CASSLSRDYGYTF.

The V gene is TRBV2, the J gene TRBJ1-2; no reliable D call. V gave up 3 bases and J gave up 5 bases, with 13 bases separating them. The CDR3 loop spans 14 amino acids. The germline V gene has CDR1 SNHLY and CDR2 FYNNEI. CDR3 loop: CASSDPVQNYGYTF. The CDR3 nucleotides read TGTGCCAGCAGTGACCCAGTACAAAATTATGGCTACACCTTC.

The CDR3 DNA is TGTGCCAGCAGTTTATCAGGGCATAGCACAGATACGCAGTATTTT. Amino acid sequence: CASSLSGHSTDTQYF. The chain recombines TRBV27 with TRBJ2-3; D remains unclear. CDR3 size: 15 residues. Germline-derived CDR1 and CDR2 are MNHEY and SMNVEV (reference sequence). Deletions cut 0 bases from V and 0 bases from J, with 7 bases between.

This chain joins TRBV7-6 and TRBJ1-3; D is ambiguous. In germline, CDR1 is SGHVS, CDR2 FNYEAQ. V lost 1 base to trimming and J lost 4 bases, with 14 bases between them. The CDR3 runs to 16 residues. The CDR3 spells CASSLGPGRSGNTIYF. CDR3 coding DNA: TGTGCCAGCAGCTTAGGGCCCGGGAGGTCCGGAAACACCATATATTTT.

CDR3: CASSRTGTGNTIYF. The CDR3 coding sequence is TGTGCCAGCAGCCGGACAGGGACTGGAAACACCATATATTTT. The rearrangement uses TRBV7-9 and TRBJ1-3, with TRBD1 matching 8 bases. The CDR3 sequence is 14 residues long. Germline V CDR1 and CDR2: SEHNR, FQNEAQ (reference sequence). The junction had 2 bases not matched to a gene; V was cut back by 5 bases and J by 2 bases.

The CDR3 loop is CASSTIQGLGGSGANVLTF. The CDR3 DNA is TGTGCCAGTAGTACCATACAGGGGTTAGGAGGATCTGGGGCCAACGTCCTGACTTTC. The chain is built from TRBV19 and TRBJ2-6; 7 bases are a match to TRBD1. CDR3 length equals 19 residues. J was trimmed by 1 base and V by 4 bases; bases with no gene match: 13. Looked up from germline, CDR1 is LNHDA and CDR2 is SQIVND (reference sequence).

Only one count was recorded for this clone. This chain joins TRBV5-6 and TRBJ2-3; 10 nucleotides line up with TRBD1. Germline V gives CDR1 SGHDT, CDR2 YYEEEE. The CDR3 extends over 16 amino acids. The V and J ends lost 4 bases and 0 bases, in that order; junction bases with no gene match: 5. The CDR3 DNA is TGTGCCAGCAGCCCGGGACAGGGGCCAAGCACAGATACGCAGTATTTT. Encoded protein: CASSPGQGPSTDTQYF. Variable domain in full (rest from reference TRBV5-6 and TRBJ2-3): DAGVTQSPTHLIKTRGQQVTLRCSPKSGHDTVSWYQQALGQGPQFIFQYYEEEERQRGNFPDRFSGHQFPNYSSELNVNALLLGDSALYLCASSPGQGPSTDTQYFGPGTRLTVL.